Listed below are T cell receptor beta chains from one sample, sequenced in a study of blood T cell repertoires in COVID-19. Method: immunoSEQ multiplex PCR; TCRdb's copy keeps in-frame clones and lacks some. The sample lists 310,000 or so clones, 83% seen once, with 0.95% to 1.5% in the top ten. The sequenced sample was peripheral blood. Receptors originate from a woman aged 50 to 60 with acute or convalescent COVID-19. Both conserved end residues are part of each CDR3. A D gene is named only where the DNA matches it firmly. The size entry is marked missing in some rows and otherwise reads once, few, many or a size class.

CDR3 DNA	CDR3 protein	clone size	D gene	J gene	V gene
TGTGCCAGCACCCCGGAAGGATTGGGCTCACCCCTCCACTTT	CASTPEGLGSPLHF	NA	NA	TRBJ1-6	TRBV28
TGCGCCAGCCGAAGAGACAGGGGTGGCTACACCTTC	CASRRDRGGYTF	NA	TRBD1	TRBJ1-2	TRBV4-1
TGTGCTAGTGGCCCTACAGGGGTGATGTATAGCAATCAGCCCCAGCATTTT	CASGPTGVMYSNQPQHF	NA	TRBD1	TRBJ1-5	TRBV12-5
TGTGCCAGTAGTATTGGGAGGGTAACTGAAGCTTTCTTT	CASSIGRVTEAFF	once	NA	TRBJ1-1	TRBV19
TGTGCCAGTAAAGAGGCGTATAATTCACCCCTCCACTTT	CASKEAYNSPLHF	NA	NA	TRBJ1-6	TRBV19
TGTGCCAGCAGTTCCCCGGCTGAGGGCAATCAGCCCCAGCATTTT	CASSSPAEGNQPQHF	NA	NA	TRBJ1-5	TRBV28
TGTGCCACCAGTACAAGTGGGGCGGCGGGGGAGACCCAGTACTTC	CATSTSGAAGETQYF	NA	NA	TRBJ2-5	TRBV24-1
TGTGCCACCAGTGACGCGACAGGGGGCAATCAGCCCCAGCATTTT	CATSDATGGNQPQHF	NA	TRBD1	TRBJ1-5	TRBV24-1
TGTGCCAGCAGTCCCCCGGGGGGGGCAGAGACCCAGTACTTC	CASSPPGGAETQYF	NA	TRBD2	TRBJ2-5	TRBV28
TGTGCCAGCAGTACTGCGGGACAGGGGTCCAACTATGGCTACACCTTC	CASSTAGQGSNYGYTF	NA	TRBD1	TRBJ1-2	TRBV6-6
TGTGCCAGCACAGGGGGCGCGAACACCGGGGAGCTGTTTTTT	CASTGGANTGELFF	NA	TRBD1	TRBJ2-2	TRBV27
TGTGCCAGCAGCTGGTCTAGCGGGCAATACAATGAGCAGTTCTTC	CASSWSSGQYNEQFF	NA	TRBD2	TRBJ2-1	TRBV7-2
TGTGCCTGGGGCCAGACAGGGGGCGAGACCCAGTACTTC	CAWGQTGGETQYF	NA	TRBD1	TRBJ2-5	TRBV30
TGTGCCAGCAGCTTGCGGACAGGGCCTAATTCACCCCTCCACTTT	CASSLRTGPNSPLHF	NA	TRBD1	TRBJ1-6	TRBV5-6
TGTGCCAGCAGCTTAGGGGGCGCCCGCAATGAGCAGTTCTTC	CASSLGGARNEQFF	once	NA	TRBJ2-1	TRBV11-1
TGTGCCACCGGGGACAGTGAGATACATAGCAATCAGCCCCAGCATTTT	CATGDSEIHSNQPQHF	NA	NA	TRBJ1-5	TRBV21-1
TGTGCCAGCTGGGCAGGGAAGGTTATGAACACTGAAGCTTTCTTT	CASWAGKVMNTEAFF	NA	NA	TRBJ1-1	TRBV27
TGCGCCAGCAGTGCCACAGGCCCTGGAGAAGCTTTCTTT	CASSATGPGEAFF	few	NA	TRBJ1-1	TRBV10-1
TGCGCCAGCAGCCCATCAACAGGGGGCGCCGAGAACAGGGGAGCTTTCTTT	CASSPSTGGAENRGAFF	NA	TRBD1	TRBJ1-1	TRBV5-1
TGTGCCAGTAGTATCGGGGGGGAGAAACTGTTTTTT	CASSIGGEKLFF	NA	NA	TRBJ1-4	TRBV19
TGTGCCAGCAGGGTAGACAGGGGATGGACCGGGGAGCTGTTTTTT	CASRVDRGWTGELFF	NA	TRBD1	TRBJ2-2	TRBV2
TGTGCCAGCAGCCAAGAGGAGGAAAAACTGTTTTTT	CASSQEEEKLFF	NA	NA	TRBJ1-4	TRBV3-1/TRBV3-2
TGTGCCAGCTCACCTGGGACAGCAAATGAAAAACTGTTTTTT	CASSPGTANEKLFF	NA	TRBD1	TRBJ1-4	TRBV18
TGTGCCAGCAATCGGCTCAGCGCAGAGACCCAGTACTTC	CASNRLSAETQYF	NA	NA	TRBJ2-5	TRBV2
TGCGCCAGCAGCACGGGACAGGAGGTCTCACCCCTCCACTTT	CASSTGQEVSPLHF	NA	TRBD1	TRBJ1-6	TRBV5-1
TGTGCCAGCAGTTACTTCAACCCGGGTCAGCCCCAGCATTTT	CASSYFNPGQPQHF	NA	NA	TRBJ1-5	TRBV6-2/TRBV6-3
TGTGCCAGCAGCACTAGCGGGAAGTCCTACAATGAGCAGTTCTTC	CASSTSGKSYNEQFF	NA	TRBD2	TRBJ2-1	TRBV7-2
TGTGCCTGGAGTCGAGGGGGCCTGGGGCAAGAGACCCAGTACTTC	CAWSRGGLGQETQYF	NA	TRBD1	TRBJ2-5	TRBV30
TGTGCCAGCAGCTTAGAATCGGGGTCCTACAATGAGCAGTTCTTC	CASSLESGSYNEQFF	NA	NA	TRBJ2-1	TRBV7-7
TGTGCCAGCAGCTCGGACATTCTCTATGGCTACACCTTC	CASSSDILYGYTF	NA	NA	TRBJ1-2	TRBV7-9
TGTGCCAGCAGTCCTGGACAGAGCTCTGGGCCCCAGCATTTT	CASSPGQSSGPQHF	NA	NA	TRBJ1-5	TRBV2
TGTGCCAGCAGCTTCGGAAAGAAGGGAGAGGGAGCTTTCTTT	CASSFGKKGEGAFF	NA	NA	TRBJ1-1	TRBV5-6
TGTGCCAGCAGCCAACTCGCGGGGCGCCAAGAGACCCAGTACTTC	CASSQLAGRQETQYF	NA	NA	TRBJ2-5	TRBV3-1/TRBV3-2
TGTGCCAGCAGCTTAGAACCGGGAACCTACGAGCAGTACTTC	CASSLEPGTYEQYF	NA	NA	TRBJ2-7	TRBV7-2
TGCAGCGTAGTCAGAGGATATGGGGCTGCCTACGAGCAGTACTTC	CSVVRGYGAAYEQYF	NA	NA	TRBJ2-7	TRBV29-1
TGTGCCAGCAGTAGACAGGGGGCGGATGGCTACACCTTC	CASSRQGADGYTF	NA	TRBD1	TRBJ1-2	TRBV6-5
TGTGCCAGTAGTATGGGGGGGTCTTCAGCTTTCTTT	CASSMGGSSAFF	NA	NA	TRBJ1-1	TRBV19
TGTGCCATACAGGGGGAGAACACCGGGGAGCTGTTTTTT	CAIQGENTGELFF	NA	TRBD1	TRBJ2-2	TRBV10-3
TGTGCCAGCAGTGATCGGGATGGGGCAGATACGCAGTATTTT	CASSDRDGADTQYF	NA	NA	TRBJ2-3	TRBV2
TGTGCCAGCTCACCACCGAGGCTAGCGGGAGAATCCCACAATGAGCAGTTCTTC	CASSPPRLAGESHNEQFF	NA	TRBD2	TRBJ2-1	TRBV18
TGTGCCAGCAGCCAAGGGACTATTCAGATGAATAATGAGCAGTTCTTC	CASSQGTIQMNNEQFF	NA	NA	TRBJ2-1	TRBV3-1/TRBV3-2
TGTGCCAGCAGCCCGAGCGACAGGGAGCAGTTCTTC	CASSPSDREQFF	few	NA	TRBJ2-1	TRBV4-2
TGTGCCAGCAGCCATGGTCCGGGACAGGGTTCGTCTGGCTCCTACAATGAGCAGTTCTTC	CASSHGPGQGSSGSYNEQFF	NA	TRBD1	TRBJ2-1	TRBV4-2
TGTGCTAGTGGTTTGGACGGCGCCGGGAGGGAGCAGTTCTTC	CASGLDGAGREQFF	NA	TRBD2	TRBJ2-1	TRBV12-5
TGTGCCACCAGCAGAGGAACCGGGACTAGCTCCTACAATGAGCAGTTCTTC	CATSRGTGTSSYNEQFF	NA	TRBD2	TRBJ2-1	TRBV15
TGTGCCAGCGTCGCACCCTCACGGGGAGGTGAGTATGGCTACACCTTC	CASVAPSRGGEYGYTF	NA	NA	TRBJ1-2	TRBV27
TGTGCCAGCAGAAAAAATGCGGGGAGTGAGCAGTTCTTC	CASRKNAGSEQFF	NA	NA	TRBJ2-1	TRBV25-1
TGTGCCTGGAGTACCGGGACAGGGGGCTATGGCTACACCTTC	CAWSTGTGGYGYTF	NA	TRBD1	TRBJ1-2	TRBV30
TGTGCCAGCAGTCCCCCCGGCGGGGATCAGCCCCAGCATTTT	CASSPPGGDQPQHF	NA	NA	TRBJ1-5	TRBV6-6
TGTGCCAGCAGTGAATGGACGGGACAGGGGGCAAGTGGCTACACCTTC	CASSEWTGQGASGYTF	NA	TRBD1	TRBJ1-2	TRBV6-1
TGTGCCAGCAGCGAAATACTTCCCGAAGCTTTCTTT	CASSEILPEAFF	NA	NA	TRBJ1-1	TRBV14
TGTGCCAGCAGCTACCGGACAGCCCACTCCTACGAGCAGTACTTC	CASSYRTAHSYEQYF	few	NA	TRBJ2-7	TRBV7-7
TGTGCCAGTAGTGTACGCGGAGCGGGACTGTACAATGAGCAGTTCTTC	CASSVRGAGLYNEQFF	NA	TRBD2	TRBJ2-1	TRBV19
TGTGCCATCAGTGAAGTGCAGGGGCAATCAGATACGCAGTATTTT	CAISEVQGQSDTQYF	NA	NA	TRBJ2-3	TRBV10-3
TGTGCCAGCAGCGTAGAGAGCGGAGGGGTCACAGATACGCAGTATTTT	CASSVESGGVTDTQYF	NA	NA	TRBJ2-3	TRBV9
TGTGCCAGCAGCGGGAGGACAGGCCTTAATTCACCCCTCCACTTT	CASSGRTGLNSPLHF	NA	TRBD1	TRBJ1-6	TRBV9
TGTGCCAGCAGTGATGCCCCAGCGACTAGCGGCTACGAGCAGTACTTC	CASSDAPATSGYEQYF	NA	TRBD2	TRBJ2-7	TRBV6-1
TGTGCCAGCAGGAGAAAGACAGTCACTGAAGCTTTCTTT	CASRRKTVTEAFF	NA	NA	TRBJ1-1	TRBV6-5
TGCGCCAGCAGCCAAGATCCTGGAGTGTCCCAAGAGACCCAGTACTTC	CASSQDPGVSQETQYF	NA	NA	TRBJ2-5	TRBV4-1